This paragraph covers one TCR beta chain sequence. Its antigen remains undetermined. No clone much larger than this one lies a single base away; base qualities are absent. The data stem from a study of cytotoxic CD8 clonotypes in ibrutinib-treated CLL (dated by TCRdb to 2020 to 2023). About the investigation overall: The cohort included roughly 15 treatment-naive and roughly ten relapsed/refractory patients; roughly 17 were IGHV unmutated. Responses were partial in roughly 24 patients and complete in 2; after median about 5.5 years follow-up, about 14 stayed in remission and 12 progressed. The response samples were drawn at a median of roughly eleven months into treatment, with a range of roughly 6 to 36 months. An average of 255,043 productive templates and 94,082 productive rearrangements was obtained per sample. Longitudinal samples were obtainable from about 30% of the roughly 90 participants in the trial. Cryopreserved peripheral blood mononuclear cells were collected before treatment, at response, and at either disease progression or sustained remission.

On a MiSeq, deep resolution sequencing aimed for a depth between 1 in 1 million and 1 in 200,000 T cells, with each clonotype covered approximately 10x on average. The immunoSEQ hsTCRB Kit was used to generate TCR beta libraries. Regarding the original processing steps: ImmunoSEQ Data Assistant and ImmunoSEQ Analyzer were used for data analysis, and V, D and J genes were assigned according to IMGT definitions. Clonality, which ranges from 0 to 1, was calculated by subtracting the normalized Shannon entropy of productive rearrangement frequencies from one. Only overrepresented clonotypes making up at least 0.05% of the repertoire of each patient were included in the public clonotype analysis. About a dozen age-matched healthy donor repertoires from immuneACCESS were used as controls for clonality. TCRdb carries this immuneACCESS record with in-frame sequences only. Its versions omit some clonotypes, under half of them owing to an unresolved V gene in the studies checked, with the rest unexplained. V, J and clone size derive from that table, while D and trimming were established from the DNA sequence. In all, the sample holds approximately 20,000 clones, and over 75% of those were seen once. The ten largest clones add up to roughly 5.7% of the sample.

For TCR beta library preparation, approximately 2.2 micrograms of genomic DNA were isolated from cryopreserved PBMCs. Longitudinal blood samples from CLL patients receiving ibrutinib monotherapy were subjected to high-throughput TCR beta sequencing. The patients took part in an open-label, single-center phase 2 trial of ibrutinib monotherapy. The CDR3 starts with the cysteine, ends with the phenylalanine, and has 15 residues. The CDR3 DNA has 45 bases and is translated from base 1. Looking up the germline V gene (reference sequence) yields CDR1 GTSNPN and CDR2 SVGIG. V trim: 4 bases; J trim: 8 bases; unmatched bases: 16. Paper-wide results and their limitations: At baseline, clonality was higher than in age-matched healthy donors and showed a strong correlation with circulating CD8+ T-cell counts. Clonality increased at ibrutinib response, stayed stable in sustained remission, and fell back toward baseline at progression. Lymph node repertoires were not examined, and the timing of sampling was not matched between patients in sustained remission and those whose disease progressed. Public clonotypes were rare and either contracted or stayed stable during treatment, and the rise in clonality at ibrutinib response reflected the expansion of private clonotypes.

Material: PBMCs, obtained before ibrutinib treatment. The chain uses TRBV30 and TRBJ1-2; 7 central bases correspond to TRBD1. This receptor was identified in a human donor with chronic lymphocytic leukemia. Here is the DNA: TGTGCCTGGAAGGTCACCCAGGGGGGGGCTGAGGGCTACACCTTC. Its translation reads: CAWKVTQGGAEGYTF.